The TCR beta chain described here comes from a study of human T cells and chemical hapten exposure (dated by TCRdb to the early 2020s). At the level of the whole study: Libraries were combined into a pool for sequencing, and differences in TCR yield between samples came mainly from small differences in library volumes within the pool. Both TCR alpha and TCR beta chains were sequenced from each blood RNA sample. The study tracked peripheral blood TCR repertoire changes in vivo during primary and secondary sensitization to the hapten diphenylcyclopropenone (DPC) in alopecia patients. The research as a whole found: After repeated subsampling, the strength of the expansion versus patch-test correlation and the threshold at which it became significant changed. DPC sensitization did not change the number of TCRs with a frequency above 1 in 1000, and there was no evidence of changes in global repertoire structure.

Libraries were made using 5' RACE. Sequencer: Illumina MiSeq. Library preparation attached unique molecular identifiers to individual cDNA molecules for quantitative, reproducible TCR counting. Per the original workflow: Samples had a median of roughly 87,000 TCRs, with a range from about 23,224 to 690,600. V, J and CDR3 annotation of the TCR reads was performed with the Decombinator software suite. For the PS versus PT1 abundance plots, all samples were subsampled to the same number of TCRs (28,000). Expanded TCRs were defined as absent before sensitization and observed at least eight times at the 2-week time point. TCRdb took the public reads, trimmed them with fastp at Q25, ran MiXCR for clone calling and kept in-frame beta chains. CDR3 protein duplicates are merged, each entry listing the most common genes and DNA. The V and J calls and clone size come from TCRdb's table, not from the authors' own analysis. In all, the sample holds fewer than 150,000 distinct CDR3 sequences, and roughly 19% of those were seen once. 2.5% to 3.5% of the sample rests with the top ten.

Unfractionated whole blood was collected in Tempus Blood RNA tubes, and total RNA was extracted from that blood. A few healthy volunteers were used as TCR sequencing controls and were bled at day 0, 2 weeks and 6 weeks. There are 19 amino acids in the CDR3, from cysteine to phenylalanine inclusive. Only the CDR3 DNA stays, 57 bases, in frame from base 1. Per the germline V gene, KGHSH is the CDR1 and LQKENI is the CDR2. V is cut back by 3 bases and J by 5 bases, with 16 bases in the junction unmatched. This clonotype turned up a few times. Its antigen has not been determined. No per-base quality is available; no much larger clone lies one base away.

The receptor chain draws on TRBV18 and TRBJ2-2; 9 bases in the middle match TRBD2. This receptor was identified in a human donor in good health. The CDR3 amino acid sequence is: CASSPRQPKGLALTGELFF. DNA sequence: TGTGCCAGCTCACCTCGTCAGCCGAAAGGACTAGCGTTGACCGGGGAGCTGTTTTTT.